This TCR beta chain was identified in a study of Graves' ophthalmopathy and Graves' hyperthyroidism. This CDR3 spans 16 amino acids. Between the trimmed V and J ends, which lost 0 bases and 3 bases, there was a span of 16 bases. The germline gives CDR1 SGHRS, CDR2 YFSETQ. A follow-up of 18 months without ophthalmopathy meant that hyperthyroidism was stable. Orbital computed tomography, together with clinical symptoms, serum thyroxine, TRAb and thyroid ultrasound, was used for diagnosis. General study results and limits: Discriminating ophthalmopathy from stable hyperthyroidism, a 13-signature model attained a sensitivity of under 90% and a specificity of approximately 81%. Blood was where most expanded thyroid clonotypes above 0.001 frequency also turned up.

The authors amplified TCR beta CDR3 regions, and they did so from RNA transcripts for repertoire sequencing. After a first-round RT-PCR with HTBI primers, a second-round multiplex PCR was run. TCRdb reprocessed the multiplex PCR reads with MiXCR, giving one entry per CDR3 protein. The table shows under 800,000 distinct CDR3 sequences, with about a fifth occurring only once. This clonotype was picked up many times. Its antigen is currently unknown. This rearrangement joins TRBV5-1 to TRBJ2-7; D remains unclear. The sample comprised peripheral blood. The source is a woman aged 18-29 years with stable Graves' hyperthyroidism. Some clones in this sample may be carry-over from other donors' samples. Written as DNA, the CDR3 is TGCGCCAGCAGCTTGGCCATGGGCAACGCAATCTACGAGCAGTACTTC. The encoded protein is CASSLAMGNAIYEQYF.